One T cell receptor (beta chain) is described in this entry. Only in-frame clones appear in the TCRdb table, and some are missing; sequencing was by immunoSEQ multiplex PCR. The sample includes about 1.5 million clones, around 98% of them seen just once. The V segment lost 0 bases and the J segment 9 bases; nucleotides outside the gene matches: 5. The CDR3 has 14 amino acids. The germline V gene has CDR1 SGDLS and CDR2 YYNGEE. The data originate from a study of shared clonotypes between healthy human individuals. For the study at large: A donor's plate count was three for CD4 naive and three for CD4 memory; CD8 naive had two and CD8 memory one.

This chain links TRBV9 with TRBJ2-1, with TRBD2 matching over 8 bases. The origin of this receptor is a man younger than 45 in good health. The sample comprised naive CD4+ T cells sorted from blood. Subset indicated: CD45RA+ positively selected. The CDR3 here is CASSVATLAGEQFF. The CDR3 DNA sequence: TGTGCCAGCAGCGTAGCTACGCTAGCGGGTGAGCAGTTCTTC.